The T cell receptor beta chain described here comes from a study of PD-L1 blockade in urothelial cancer. Assay used: immunoSEQ multiplex PCR; TCRdb lists only in-frame clones, some missing. The sample has 45,000 to 60,000 clones; 75% to 85% are singletons. CDR3 size: 14 residues. Trimming took off 4 bases at V and 2 bases at J, with 9 bases between the two ends. The V gene's germline CDR1 is MGHRA and CDR2 YSYEKL. The time point is: pretreatment peripheral blood. The source was PBMCs, collected around atezolizumab (anti-PD-L1) treatment. The clonotype was recovered from a man aged 50-60 years with urothelial cancer. V is TRBV4-1 and J is TRBJ2-1; a weak D match, TRBD2 (5 bases). This chain's CDR3 is CASSPSGAYNEQFF. CDR3 nucleotide sequence: TGCGCCAGCAGCCCGTCCGGGGCCTACAATGAGCAGTTCTTC.